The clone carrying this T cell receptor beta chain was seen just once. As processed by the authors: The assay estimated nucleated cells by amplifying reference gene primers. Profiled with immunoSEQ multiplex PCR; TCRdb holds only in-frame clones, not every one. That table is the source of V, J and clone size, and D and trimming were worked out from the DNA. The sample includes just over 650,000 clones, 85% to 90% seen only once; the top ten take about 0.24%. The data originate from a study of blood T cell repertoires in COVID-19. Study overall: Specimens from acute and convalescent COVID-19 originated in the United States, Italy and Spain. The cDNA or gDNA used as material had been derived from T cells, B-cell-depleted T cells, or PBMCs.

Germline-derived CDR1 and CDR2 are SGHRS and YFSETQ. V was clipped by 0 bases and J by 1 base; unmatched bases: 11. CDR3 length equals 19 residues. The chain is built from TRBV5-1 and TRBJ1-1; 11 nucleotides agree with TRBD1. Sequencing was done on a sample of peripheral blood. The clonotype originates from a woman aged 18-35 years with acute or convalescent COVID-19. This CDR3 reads CASSLGAGTGGFTNTEAFF. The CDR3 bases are TGCGCCAGCAGCTTGGGGGCCGGGACAGGGGGTTTTACGAACACTGAAGCTTTCTTT.